The 21 T cell receptor beta chains below all came from one sample that was sequenced in a study of blood T cell repertoires in COVID-19. Sequencing used immunoSEQ multiplex PCR; TCRdb keeps in-frame clones, though not all of them. The top ten hold 3.7% of the sample, which has 150,000 to 170,000 clones, 76% seen once. Sequenced sample: peripheral blood. These TCRs come from a woman older than 75 with acute or convalescent COVID-19.

The CDR3 sequence is CAIRDRQGDTEAFF. The DNA for the CDR3 is TGTGCCATCAGGGACAGACAGGGGGACACTGAAGCTTTCTTT. This sequence joins TRBV10-3 and TRBJ1-1, with 9 bases identical to TRBD1. Germline CDR1 and CDR2: ENHRY and SYGVKD. The trim removed 6 bases at V and 3 bases at J, leaving 5 bases unmatched. The CDR3 is made up of 14 amino acids.

The chain is built from TRBV3-1 (or the pseudogene TRBV3-2) and TRBJ2-1; maybe TRBD2 (5 bases). CDR1 and CDR2 from the germline V gene are LGHDT and YNNKEL (reference sequence). The V and J ends lost 1 base and 6 bases respectively, with 19 bases between them. The CDR3 extends over 17 amino acids. Here the CDR3 reads CASSQVIAGIRGNEQFF. The CDR3 DNA reads as TGTGCCAGCAGCCAAGTGATAGCCGGGATACGAGGCAATGAGCAGTTCTTC.

The V call is TRBV30, the J call TRBJ1-1, with no clear D. The V end lost 1 base, the J end lost 0 bases, and 12 bases lay between the germline ends. Germline V CDR1 and CDR2: GTSNPN, SVGIG (reference sequence). The CDR3 length is 15 residues. CDR3 sequence reads: CAWSDRSDMNTEAFF. CDR3 coding DNA: TGTGCCTGGAGTGACCGATCAGACATGAACACTGAAGCTTTCTTT.

This clone was detected a few times. The rearrangement links TRBV30 to TRBJ1-3; D possibly corresponds to TRBD1 (5 bases). V dropped 4 bases and J dropped 1 base, with 11 bases sitting between them. The CDR3 totals 14 residues. Germline CDR1 GTSNPN, CDR2 SVGIG (reference sequence). Written as DNA, the CDR3 is TGTGCCTGGACTCTTACAGGTTCTGGAAACACCATATATTTT. This sequence encodes CAWTLTGSGNTIYF.

The chain uses TRBV10-3 and TRBJ2-7, with 12 bases aligning to TRBD2. The CDR3 has 15 amino acids. Germline lookup yields CDR1 ENHRY and CDR2 SYGVKD. The V gene end was trimmed by 11 bases and the J gene end by 2 bases; junction bases not matched to a gene: 10. The CDR3 nucleotides are TGTGCCGCCAAGGCCGGGACTAGCGGGCCCTACGAGCAGTACTTC. Translating gives CAAKAGTSGPYEQYF.

The genes are TRBV19 and TRBJ2-3, with D perhaps TRBD2 (6 bases). Trimming shortened V by 7 bases and J by 5 bases, and 16 bases separated the two germline ends. The germline V gene encodes CDR1 LNHDA and CDR2 SQIVND (reference sequence). The CDR3 has 14 residues. CDR3 protein: CASKGVGRVDTQYF. In DNA form, the CDR3 reads TGTGCCAGTAAGGGTGTCGGGAGAGTAGATACGCAGTATTTT.

The sample holds a few counts of this clone. This chain connects TRBV10-1 to TRBJ2-7, with 7 positions matching TRBD2. This CDR3 spans 15 amino acids. Germline CDR1 and CDR2: WNHNN and SYGVQD (reference sequence). V lost 3 bases and J lost 3; bases outside the gene matches: 8. The CDR3 DNA follows: TGCGCCAGCAGTGATCAGCGGGATGGGATCTACGAGCAGTACTTC. It translates to CASSDQRDGIYEQYF.

The rearrangement links TRBV6-6 to TRBJ2-7; tentative D call: TRBD1 (5 bases). Trimming stripped 7 bases from V and 2 bases from J, with 15 bases between. Germline V gene data show CDR1 as MNHNY and CDR2 as SVGAGI (reference sequence). This CDR3 has 14 residues. The CDR3 spells CASNSRVGPYEQYF. The DNA for the CDR3 is TGTGCCAGCAATTCCAGGGTAGGCCCCTACGAGCAGTACTTC.

The chain combines TRBV5-6 with TRBJ1-1; TRBD1 matches 7 bases. Trimming at V came to 4 bases and at J to 1 base, leaving 7 bases not matched to a gene. Germline CDR1 reads SGHDT; CDR2 reads YYEEEE. This CDR3 has 15 amino acids. This chain's CDR3 is CASSRAGTANTEAFF. In nucleotides, the CDR3 is TGTGCCAGCAGCAGAGCCGGGACAGCGAACACTGAAGCTTTCTTT.

This clone turned up a few times. This chain links TRBV4-2 with TRBJ2-7; D is perhaps TRBD2 (5 bases). In germline, CDR1 is LGHNA, CDR2 YNFKEQ. Trimming removed 1 base from V and 2 bases from J, with 9 bases in between. This CDR3 contains 14 residues. CDR3 bases: TGTGCCAGCAGCCAAGGACGGGGAGCCTACGAGCAGTACTTC. This codes for CASSQGRGAYEQYF.

In this sample, this clone turned up once. This chain joins TRBV7-6 and TRBJ1-4; D is possibly TRBD1 (5 bases). The V gene lost 10 bases and the J gene lost 7 bases, with 22 bases spanning the gap. Germline CDR1 is SGHVS and CDR2 is FNYEAQ. The CDR3 contains 15 residues. The CDR3 reads CATSGEDERSEKLFF. The DNA for the CDR3 is TGTGCCACCTCGGGGGAAGACGAGCGGAGTGAAAAACTGTTTTTT. Full variable domain (outside the CDR3, taken from reference TRBV7-6 and TRBJ1-4): GAGVSQSPRYKVTKRGQDVALRCDPISGHVSLYWYRQALGQGPEFLTYFNYEAQQDKSGLPNDRFSAERPEGSISTLTIQRTEQRDSAMYRCATSGEDERSEKLFFGSGTQLSVL.

This clone has just a few counts. The chain uses TRBV20-1 and TRBJ1-5; the match to TRBD1 covers 7 bases. With V trimmed by 3 bases and J by 3 bases, 11 bases remained unmatched. The CDR3 loop spans 16 amino acids. The germline CDR1 and CDR2 sequences are DFQATT and SNEGSKA (reference sequence). The CDR3 region is CSASVPGQRFNQPQHF. CDR3 bases: TGCAGTGCTAGTGTTCCGGGACAGAGATTCAATCAGCCCCAGCATTTT.

The chain employs TRBV7-3 and TRBJ1-1; D perhaps matches TRBD1 (5 bases). From germline, CDR1 is SGHTA and CDR2 FQGTGA. V was trimmed by 5 bases and J by 7 bases, leaving 14 bases between them. CDR3 length: 13 amino acids. CDR3 loop: CASSARPGGEAFF. The CDR3 coding sequence is TGTGCCAGCAGCGCCCGTCCGGGGGGTGAAGCTTTCTTT.

In DNA, the CDR3 is TGTGCCAGTAGTATAGGGGCCAGCGGGAGGGCCCGATTCGGGGAGCAGTTCTTC. Protein product: CASSIGASGRARFGEQFF. The rearrangement joins TRBV19 to TRBJ2-1, with 10 bases lining up with TRBD2. V trimming: 1 base; J trimming: 10 bases; junction bases outside the gene matches: 16. The germline gives CDR1 LNHDA, CDR2 SQIVND (reference sequence). This CDR3 has 18 residues.

V gene TRBV5-1 combines with J gene TRBJ2-5; TRBD1 agrees at 8 bases. After removal of 5 bases from V and 5 bases from J, the junction contained 11 bases not matched to a gene. Looked up from germline, CDR1 is SGHRS and CDR2 is YFSETQ. The CDR3 consists of 15 residues. The CDR3, as DNA: TGCGCCAGCAGTTGGCCAGGGGGCGACGGGGAGACCCAGTACTTC. Amino acid sequence: CASSWPGGDGETQYF.

V gene TRBV21-1 combines with J gene TRBJ2-7; TRBD1 is the table's D call and was not checked against the DNA. TRBV21-1 is labeled a pseudogene. This CDR3 contains 16 residues. The CDR3 here is CATLHGDSNDRYEQYF. For the CDR3, the DNA is TGTGCCACCCTACACGGGGACAGCAATGATCGCTACGAGCAGTACTTC.

The V and J genes are TRBV7-6 and TRBJ1-1, with D uncertain. V was clipped by 5 bases and J by 2 bases, with 9 bases between them. Germline CDR1 reads SGHVS; CDR2 reads FNYEAQ. This CDR3 has 13 residues. CDR3 in DNA: TGTGCCAGCAGCGCCGAGCTTAACACTGAAGCTTTCTTT. Its translation: CASSAELNTEAFF.

The sample holds one count of this clone. The chain couples TRBV6-5 to TRBJ1-4, with D unclear. The CDR3 totals 10 residues. CDR1 is MNHEY, CDR2 SVGAGI, per germline. V was cut by 8 bases and J by 7 bases, with 5 bases left in between. CDR3 in DNA: TGTGCCAGCGGCCGTGAAAAACTGTTTTTT. Encoded protein: CASGREKLFF.

The chain couples TRBV30 to TRBJ2-1; TRBD2 might be the D (6 bases). The CDR3 has 14 residues. The V end lost 1 base, the J end lost 6 bases, and 13 bases lay between the germline ends. CDR1 is GTSNPN, CDR2 SVGIG, per germline (reference sequence). DNA of the CDR3: TGTGCCTGGAGTGGCCCCGGAGGGGTCAATGAGCAGTTCTTC. As protein: CAWSGPGGVNEQFF.

The CDR3 region is CASSPESYYGYTF. CDR3 sequence (DNA): TGTGCCAGCAGCCCTGAGAGTTACTATGGCTACACCTTC. V is TRBV5-6 and J is TRBJ1-2; D remains unclear. Germline lookup yields CDR1 SGHDT and CDR2 YYEEEE. The CDR3 runs 13 residues. V was shortened by 4 bases and J by 3 bases, with 10 bases between the two germline ends.

This chain links TRBV30 with TRBJ1-2; maybe TRBD1 (6 bases). Germline V gene sequence: CDR1 GTSNPN, CDR2 SVGIG (reference sequence). The V and J ends lost 2 bases and 2 bases respectively, with 9 bases between them. The CDR3 spans 13 residues. CDR3 nucleotides: TGTGCCTGGAGTTATACAGGGAACTATGGCTACACCTTC. Translating gives CAWSYTGNYGYTF.